This T cell receptor (beta chain) was observed in a study of blood T cell repertoires in COVID-19. The data were produced by immunoSEQ multiplex PCR, yet TCRdb's version contains in-frame clones alone and is incomplete. The sample yields approximately 220,000 clones, around 82% seen once. Assignments of participants to cohorts depended upon their own reported clinical history. The sequenced sample was PBMCs or T cells enriched from blood (not recorded which). This receptor was identified in a woman aged 45-65 years who had been exposed to COVID-19.

The CDR3 bases are TGTGCCAGCAGTCCCCGCCAGGGTGGCGAGCAGTACTTC. Residues: CASSPRQGGEQYF. The gene calls are TRBV27 and TRBJ2-7, with D maybe TRBD1 (5 bases). This CDR3 region has 13 residues. V lost 5 bases to trimming and J lost 6 bases, with 14 bases between them. Looked up from germline, CDR1 is MNHEY and CDR2 is SMNVEV (reference sequence).